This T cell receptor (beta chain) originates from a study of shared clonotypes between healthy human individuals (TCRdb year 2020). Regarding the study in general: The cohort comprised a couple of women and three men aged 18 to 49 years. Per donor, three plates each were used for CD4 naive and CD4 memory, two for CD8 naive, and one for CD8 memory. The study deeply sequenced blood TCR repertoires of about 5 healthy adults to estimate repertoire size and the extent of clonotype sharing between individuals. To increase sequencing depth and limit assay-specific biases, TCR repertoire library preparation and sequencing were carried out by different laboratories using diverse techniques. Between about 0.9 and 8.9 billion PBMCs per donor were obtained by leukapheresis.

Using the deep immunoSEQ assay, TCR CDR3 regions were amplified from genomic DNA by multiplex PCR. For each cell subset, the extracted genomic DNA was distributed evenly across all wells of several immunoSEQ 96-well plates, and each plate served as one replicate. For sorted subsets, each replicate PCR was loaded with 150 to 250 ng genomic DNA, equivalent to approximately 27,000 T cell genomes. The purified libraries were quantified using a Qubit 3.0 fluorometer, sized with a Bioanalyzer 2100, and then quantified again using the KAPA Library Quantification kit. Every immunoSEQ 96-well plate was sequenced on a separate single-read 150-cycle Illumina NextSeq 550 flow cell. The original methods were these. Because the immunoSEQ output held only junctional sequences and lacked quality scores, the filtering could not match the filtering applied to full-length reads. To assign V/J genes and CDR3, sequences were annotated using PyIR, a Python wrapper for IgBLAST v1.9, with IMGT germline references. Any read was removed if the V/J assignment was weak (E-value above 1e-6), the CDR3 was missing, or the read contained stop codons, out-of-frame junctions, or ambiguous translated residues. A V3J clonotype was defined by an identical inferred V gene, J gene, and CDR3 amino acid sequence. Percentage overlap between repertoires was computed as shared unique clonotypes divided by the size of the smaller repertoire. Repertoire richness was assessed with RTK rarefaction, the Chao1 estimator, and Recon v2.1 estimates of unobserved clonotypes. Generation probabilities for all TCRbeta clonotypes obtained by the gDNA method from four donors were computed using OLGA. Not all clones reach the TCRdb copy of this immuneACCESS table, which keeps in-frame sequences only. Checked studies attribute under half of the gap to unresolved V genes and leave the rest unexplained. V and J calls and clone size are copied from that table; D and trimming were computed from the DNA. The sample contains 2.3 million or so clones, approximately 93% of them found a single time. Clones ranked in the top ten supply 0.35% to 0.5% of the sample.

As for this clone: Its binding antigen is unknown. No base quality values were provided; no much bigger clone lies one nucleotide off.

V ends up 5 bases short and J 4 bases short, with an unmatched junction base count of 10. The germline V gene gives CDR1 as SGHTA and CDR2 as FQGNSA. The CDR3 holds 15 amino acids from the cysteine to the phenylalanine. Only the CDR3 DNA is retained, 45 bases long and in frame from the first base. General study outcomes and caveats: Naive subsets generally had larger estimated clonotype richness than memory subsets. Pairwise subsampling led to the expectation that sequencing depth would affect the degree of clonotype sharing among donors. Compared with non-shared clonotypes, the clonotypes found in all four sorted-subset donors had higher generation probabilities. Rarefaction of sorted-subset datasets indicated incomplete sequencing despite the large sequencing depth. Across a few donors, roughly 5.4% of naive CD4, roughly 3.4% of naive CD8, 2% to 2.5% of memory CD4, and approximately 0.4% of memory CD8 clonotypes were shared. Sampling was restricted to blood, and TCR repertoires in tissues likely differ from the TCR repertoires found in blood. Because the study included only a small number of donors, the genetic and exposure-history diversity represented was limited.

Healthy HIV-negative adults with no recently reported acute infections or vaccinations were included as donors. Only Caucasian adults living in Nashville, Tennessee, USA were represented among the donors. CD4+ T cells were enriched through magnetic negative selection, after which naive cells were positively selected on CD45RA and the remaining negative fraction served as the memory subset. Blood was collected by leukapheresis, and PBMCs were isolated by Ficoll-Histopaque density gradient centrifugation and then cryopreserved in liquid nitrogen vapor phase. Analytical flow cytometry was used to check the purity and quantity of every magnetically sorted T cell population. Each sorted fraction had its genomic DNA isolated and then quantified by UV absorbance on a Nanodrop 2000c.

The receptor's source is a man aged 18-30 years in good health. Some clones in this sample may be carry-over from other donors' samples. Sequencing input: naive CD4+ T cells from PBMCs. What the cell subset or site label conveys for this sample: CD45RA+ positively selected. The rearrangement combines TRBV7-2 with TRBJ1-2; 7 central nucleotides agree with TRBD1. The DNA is TGTGCCAGCAGCCTGACAGGGCCCGGAATCTATGGCTACACCTTC. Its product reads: CASSLTGPGIYGYTF. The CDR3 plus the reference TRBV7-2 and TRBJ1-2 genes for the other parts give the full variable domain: GAGVSQSPSNKVTEKGKDVELRCDPISGHTALYWYRQSLGQGLEFLIYFQGNSAPDKSGLPSDRFSAERTGGSVSTLTIQRTQQEDSAVYLCASSLTGPGIYGYTFGSGTRLTVV.